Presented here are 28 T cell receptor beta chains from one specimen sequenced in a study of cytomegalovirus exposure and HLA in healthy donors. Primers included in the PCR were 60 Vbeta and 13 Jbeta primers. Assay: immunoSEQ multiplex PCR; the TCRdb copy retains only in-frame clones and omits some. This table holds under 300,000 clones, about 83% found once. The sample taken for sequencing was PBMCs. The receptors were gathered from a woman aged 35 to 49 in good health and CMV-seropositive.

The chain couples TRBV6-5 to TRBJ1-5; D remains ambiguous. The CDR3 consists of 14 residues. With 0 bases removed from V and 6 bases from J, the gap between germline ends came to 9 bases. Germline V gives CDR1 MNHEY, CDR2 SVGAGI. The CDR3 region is CASSYSRSGQPQHF. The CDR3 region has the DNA TGTGCCAGCAGTTACTCGAGATCGGGTCAGCCCCAGCATTTT.

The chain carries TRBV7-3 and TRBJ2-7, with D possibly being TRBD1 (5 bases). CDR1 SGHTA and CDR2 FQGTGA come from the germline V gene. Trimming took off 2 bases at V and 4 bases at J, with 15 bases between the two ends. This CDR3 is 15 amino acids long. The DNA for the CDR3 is TGTGCCAGCAGCTTATCGGCAGGGCTGGAGTACGAGCAGTACTTC. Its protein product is CASSLSAGLEYEQYF.

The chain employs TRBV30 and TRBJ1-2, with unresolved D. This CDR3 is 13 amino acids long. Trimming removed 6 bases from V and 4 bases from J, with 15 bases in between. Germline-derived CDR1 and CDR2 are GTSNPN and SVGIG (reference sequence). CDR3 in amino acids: CACLLGSGYGYTF. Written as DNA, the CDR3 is TGTGCCTGCCTACTTGGGTCGGGCTATGGCTACACCTTC.

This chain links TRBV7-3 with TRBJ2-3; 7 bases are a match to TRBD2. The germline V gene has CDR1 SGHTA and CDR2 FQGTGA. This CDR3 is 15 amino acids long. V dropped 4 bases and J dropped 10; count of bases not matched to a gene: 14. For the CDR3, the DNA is TGTGCCAGCAGCTCTGTCGCGGGAGTAGGTAGTGCGCAGTATTTT. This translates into CASSSVAGVGSAQYF.

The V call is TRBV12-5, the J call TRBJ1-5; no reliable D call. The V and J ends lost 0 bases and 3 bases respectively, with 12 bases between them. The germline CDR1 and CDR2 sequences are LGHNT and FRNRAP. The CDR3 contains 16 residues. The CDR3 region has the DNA TGTGCTAGTGGTTTGGTCCGAAACGGTTACAATCAGCCCCAGCATTTT. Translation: CASGLVRNGYNQPQHF.

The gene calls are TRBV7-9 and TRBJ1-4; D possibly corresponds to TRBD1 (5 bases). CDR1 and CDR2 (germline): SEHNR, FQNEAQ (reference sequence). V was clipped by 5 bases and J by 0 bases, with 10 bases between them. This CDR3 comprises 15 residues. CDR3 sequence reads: CASSPQDTTNEKLFF. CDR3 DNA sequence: TGTGCCAGCAGCCCTCAGGACACAACTAATGAAAAACTGTTTTTT. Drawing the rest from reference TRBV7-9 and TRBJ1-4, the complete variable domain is DTGVSQNPRHKITKRGQNVTFRCDPISEHNRLYWYRQTLGQGPEFLTYFQNEAQLEKSRLLSDRFSAERPKGSFSTLEIQRTEQGDSAMYLCASSPQDTTNEKLFFGSGTQLSVL.

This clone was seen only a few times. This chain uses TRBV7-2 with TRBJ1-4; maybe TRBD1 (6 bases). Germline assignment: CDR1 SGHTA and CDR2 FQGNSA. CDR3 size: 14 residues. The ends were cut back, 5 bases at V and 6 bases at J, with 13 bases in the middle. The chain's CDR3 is CASSQGGEYEKLFF. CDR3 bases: TGTGCCAGCAGCCAAGGGGGAGAGTATGAAAAACTGTTTTTT.

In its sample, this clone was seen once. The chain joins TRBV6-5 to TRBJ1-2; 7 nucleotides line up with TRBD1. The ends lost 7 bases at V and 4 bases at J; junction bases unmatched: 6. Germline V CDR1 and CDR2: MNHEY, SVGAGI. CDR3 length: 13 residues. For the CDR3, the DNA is TGTGCCAGCACCCAAGGGGGCGGCTATGGCTACACCTTC. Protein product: CASTQGGGYGYTF.

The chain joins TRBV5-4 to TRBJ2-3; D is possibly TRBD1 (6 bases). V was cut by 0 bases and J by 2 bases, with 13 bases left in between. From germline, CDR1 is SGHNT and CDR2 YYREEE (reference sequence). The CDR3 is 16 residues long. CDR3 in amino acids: CASSLGLDSSTDTQYF. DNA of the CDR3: TGTGCCAGCAGCTTGGGTCTGGACAGTTCCACAGATACGCAGTATTTT.

The DNA of the CDR3 is TGCGCCAGCAGCTTGGTGGGACTAGCGGGAGCCCCGAACACCGGGGAGCTGTTTTTT. This encodes CASSLVGLAGAPNTGELFF. The chain joins TRBV5-1 to TRBJ2-2, with 14 bases fitting TRBD2. The V segment lost 0 bases and the J segment 0 bases; nucleotides outside the gene matches: 4. The CDR3 has 19 amino acids. Germline loops: CDR1 SGHRS, CDR2 YFSETQ.

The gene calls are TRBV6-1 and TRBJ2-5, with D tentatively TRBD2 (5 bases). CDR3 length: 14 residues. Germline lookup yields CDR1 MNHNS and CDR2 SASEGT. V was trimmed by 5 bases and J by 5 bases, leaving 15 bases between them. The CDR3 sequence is CASSLITRWETQYF. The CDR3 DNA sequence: TGTGCCAGCAGTCTGATTACTAGATGGGAGACCCAGTACTTC.

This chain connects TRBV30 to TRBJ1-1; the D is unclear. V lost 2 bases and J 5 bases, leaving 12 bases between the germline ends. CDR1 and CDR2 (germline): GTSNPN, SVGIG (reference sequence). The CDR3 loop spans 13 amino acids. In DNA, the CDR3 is TGTGCCTGGAGTTCACAGCTCGAGACTGAAGCTTTCTTT. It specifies CAWSSQLETEAFF.

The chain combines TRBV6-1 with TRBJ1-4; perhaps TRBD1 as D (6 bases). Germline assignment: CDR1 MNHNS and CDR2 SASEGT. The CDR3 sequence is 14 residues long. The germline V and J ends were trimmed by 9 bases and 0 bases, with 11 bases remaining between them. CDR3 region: CASRPGATNEKLFF. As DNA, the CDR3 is TGTGCCAGTCGTCCAGGGGCAACTAATGAAAAACTGTTTTTT.

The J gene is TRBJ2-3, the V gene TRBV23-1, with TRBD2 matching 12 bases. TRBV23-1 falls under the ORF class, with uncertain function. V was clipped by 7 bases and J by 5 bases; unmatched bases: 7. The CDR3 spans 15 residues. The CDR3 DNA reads TGCGCCAGCAACCGACTAGCGGGAGTAGGAGATACGCAGTATTTT. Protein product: CASNRLAGVGDTQYF.

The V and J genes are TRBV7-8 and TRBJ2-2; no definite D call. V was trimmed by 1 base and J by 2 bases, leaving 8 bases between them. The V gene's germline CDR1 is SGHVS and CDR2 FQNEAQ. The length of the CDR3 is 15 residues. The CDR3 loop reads CASSLDRPNTGELFF. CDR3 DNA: TGTGCCAGCAGCTTAGACAGACCCAACACCGGGGAGCTGTTTTTT.

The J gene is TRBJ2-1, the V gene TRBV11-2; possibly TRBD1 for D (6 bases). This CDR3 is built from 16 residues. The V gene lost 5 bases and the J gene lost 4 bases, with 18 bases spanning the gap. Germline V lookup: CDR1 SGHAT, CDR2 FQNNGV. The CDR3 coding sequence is TGTGCCAGCAGCCCGGACAGCGTTCAAAAATACAATGAGCAGTTCTTC. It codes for CASSPDSVQKYNEQFF.

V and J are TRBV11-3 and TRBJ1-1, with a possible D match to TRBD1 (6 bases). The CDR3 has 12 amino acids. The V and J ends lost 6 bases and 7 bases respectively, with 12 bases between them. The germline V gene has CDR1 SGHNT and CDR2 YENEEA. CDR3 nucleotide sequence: TGTGCCAGCAGTAAAACAGGGTTTGAAGCTTTCTTT. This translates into CASSKTGFEAFF. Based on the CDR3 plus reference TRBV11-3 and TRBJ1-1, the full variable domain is EAGVVQSPRYKIIEKKQPVAFWCNPISGHNTLYWYLQNLGQGPELLIRYENEEAVDDSQLPKDRFSAERLKGVDSTLKIQPAELGDSAVYLCASSKTGFEAFFGQGTRLTVV.

This CDR3 reads CASSPGTSGEKLFF. The CDR3 DNA reads as TGTGCCAGCAGCCCTGGAACCTCGGGGGAAAAACTGTTTTTT. The rearrangement links TRBV11-3 to TRBJ1-4; D gene uncertain. The CDR3 runs to 14 residues. Germline V gene lookup returns CDR1 SGHNT and CDR2 YENEEA. V gave up 5 bases and J gave up 8 bases, with 15 bases separating them.

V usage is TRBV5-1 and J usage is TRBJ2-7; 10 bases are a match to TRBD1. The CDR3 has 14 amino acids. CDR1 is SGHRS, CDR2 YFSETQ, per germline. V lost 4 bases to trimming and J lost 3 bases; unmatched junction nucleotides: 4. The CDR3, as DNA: TGCGCCAGCAGCGACGGACAGGGGGGCTACGAGCAGTACTTC. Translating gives CASSDGQGGYEQYF.

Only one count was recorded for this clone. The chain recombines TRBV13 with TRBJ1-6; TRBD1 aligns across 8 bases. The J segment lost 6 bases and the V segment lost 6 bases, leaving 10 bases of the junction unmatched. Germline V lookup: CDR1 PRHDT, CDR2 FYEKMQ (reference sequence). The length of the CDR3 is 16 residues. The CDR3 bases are TGTGCCAGCAGAAAATCCAGGGGGCCCCGTAATTCACCCCTCCACTTT. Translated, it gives CASRKSRGPRNSPLHF.

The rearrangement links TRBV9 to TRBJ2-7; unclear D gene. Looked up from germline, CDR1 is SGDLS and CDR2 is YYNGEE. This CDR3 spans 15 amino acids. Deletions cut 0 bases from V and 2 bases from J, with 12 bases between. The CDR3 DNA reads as TGTGCCAGCAGCGTAGGACAAGGCCTTGCCTACGAGCAGTACTTC. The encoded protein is CASSVGQGLAYEQYF.

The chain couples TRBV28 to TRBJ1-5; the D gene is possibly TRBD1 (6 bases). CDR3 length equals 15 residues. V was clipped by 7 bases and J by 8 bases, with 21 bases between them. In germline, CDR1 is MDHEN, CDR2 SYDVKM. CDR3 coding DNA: TGTGCCAGCAACACCGCAGGGGAGGGTTTGAAGCCCCAGCATTTT. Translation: CASNTAGEGLKPQHF.

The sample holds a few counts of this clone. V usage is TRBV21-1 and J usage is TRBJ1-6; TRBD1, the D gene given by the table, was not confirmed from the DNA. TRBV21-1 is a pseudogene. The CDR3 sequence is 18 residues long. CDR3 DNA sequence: TGTGCCAGCAGCTCCCTCTTGAGGTTGTTAGGGGTTAATTCACCCCTCCACTTT. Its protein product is CASSSLLRLLGVNSPLHF.

The CDR3 DNA sequence: TGTGCCAGCAGCCGACGGACAGGGGAAAGGAGCACTGAAGCTTTCTTT. As protein: CASSRRTGERSTEAFF. The chain links TRBV7-2 to TRBJ1-1; 9 bases fit TRBD1. The germline V gene has CDR1 SGHTA and CDR2 FQGNSA. V gave up 5 bases and J gave up 4 bases; unmatched junction bases: 11. The CDR3 totals 16 residues.

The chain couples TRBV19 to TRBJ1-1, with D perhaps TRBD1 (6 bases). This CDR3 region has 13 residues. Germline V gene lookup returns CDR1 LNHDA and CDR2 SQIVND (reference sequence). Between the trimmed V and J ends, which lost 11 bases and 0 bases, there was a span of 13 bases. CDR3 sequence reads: CAGSEGVNTEAFF. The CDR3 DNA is TGTGCCGGCTCTGAGGGGGTGAACACTGAAGCTTTCTTT.

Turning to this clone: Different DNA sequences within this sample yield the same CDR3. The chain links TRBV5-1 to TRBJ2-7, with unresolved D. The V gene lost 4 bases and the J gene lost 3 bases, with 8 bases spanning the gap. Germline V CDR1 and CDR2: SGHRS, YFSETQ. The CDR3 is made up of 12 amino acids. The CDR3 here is CASSPNSYEQYF. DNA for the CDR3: TGCGCCAGCAGCCCGAACAGCTACGAGCAGTACTTC.

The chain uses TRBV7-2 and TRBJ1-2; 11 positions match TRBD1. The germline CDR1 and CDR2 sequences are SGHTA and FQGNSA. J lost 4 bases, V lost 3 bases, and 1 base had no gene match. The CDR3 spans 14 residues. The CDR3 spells CASSLDRGPYGYTF. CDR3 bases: TGTGCCAGCAGCTTGGACAGGGGGCCCTATGGCTACACCTTC.

The chain's CDR3 is CASSPPSGMRNEQFF. The CDR3 DNA follows: TGTGCCAGCAGTCCCCCTAGCGGGATGCGTAATGAGCAGTTCTTC. The chain has TRBV27 and TRBJ2-1, with 9 positions matching TRBD2. Per germline, CDR1 MNHEY and CDR2 SMNVEV (reference sequence). This CDR3 is 15 amino acids long. Trimming cost V 5 bases and J 7 bases; bases outside gene matches: 9.